These 20 T cell receptor beta chains came from one sample sequenced in a study of T cells in localized non-small cell lung cancer. TCRdb's table, derived via immunoSEQ multiplex PCR, lists solely in-frame clones and lacks some. The sample lists 35,000 to 45,000 clones, around nine tenths occurring once. The material sequenced was peripheral blood, taken before any cancer treatment. These receptors were collected from a female donor older than 55 with stage I squamous cell lung carcinoma.

The V gene is TRBV5-6, the J gene TRBJ2-1, with a tentative D call TRBD1 (5 bases). CDR1 is SGHDT, CDR2 YYEEEE, per germline. The CDR3 spans 12 residues. V lost 4 bases to trimming and J lost 11 bases, with 13 bases between them. The CDR3 DNA follows: TGTGCCAGCAGCCGTGACAGCTGGCAGCAGTTCTTC. This encodes CASSRDSWQQFF.

The chain is built from TRBV7-2 and TRBJ2-6; D might be TRBD2 (6 bases). Germline CDR1 is SGHTA and CDR2 is FQGNSA. Between the trimmed V and J ends, which lost 1 base and 1 base, there was a span of 8 bases. CDR3 length: 16 residues. CDR3 amino acids: CASSLVAGSGANVLTF. CDR3 nucleotide sequence: TGTGCCAGCAGCTTAGTGGCGGGGTCTGGGGCCAACGTCCTGACTTTC.

The chain has TRBV11-2 and TRBJ1-2, with TRBD1 matching 9 bases. The CDR3 is 14 residues long. Per the germline V gene, CDR1 is SGHAT and CDR2 is FQNNGV. The V segment lost 4 bases and the J segment 4 bases; nucleotides outside the gene matches: 4. The CDR3 DNA reads as TGTGCCAGCAGCTCGGACAGGGGTCCCTATGGCTACACCTTC. It translates to CASSSDRGPYGYTF.

The rearrangement links TRBV18 to TRBJ2-7, with 9 bases matching TRBD2. V dropped 6 bases and J dropped 1; count of bases not matched to a gene: 4. The CDR3 covers 14 residues. Germline CDR1 and CDR2: KGHSH and LQKENI. The CDR3 is CASSMAGGSYEQYF. The CDR3 region has the DNA TGTGCCAGCTCCATGGCGGGGGGGTCCTACGAGCAGTACTTC.

The V and J genes are TRBV15 and TRBJ1-4, with a weak D call TRBD1 (6 bases). The CDR3 extends over 14 amino acids. Germline loops: CDR1 LNHNV, CDR2 YYDKDF (reference sequence). V dropped 0 bases and J dropped 7 bases, with 9 bases sitting between them. The CDR3 region is CATSRDRTAEKLFF. The CDR3 DNA is TGTGCCACCAGCAGAGATCGGACAGCTGAAAAACTGTTTTTT.

The chain carries TRBV5-6 and TRBJ1-2; D remains ambiguous. This CDR3 region has 14 residues. The germline gives CDR1 SGHDT, CDR2 YYEEEE. The germline V and J ends were trimmed by 2 bases and 5 bases, with 13 bases remaining between them. The CDR3 is CASSFGHSQYGYTF. In nucleotides, the CDR3 is TGTGCCAGCAGCTTTGGTCATTCCCAATATGGCTACACCTTC.

The gene calls are TRBV4-1 and TRBJ2-5; 8 nucleotides match TRBD1. CDR3 length: 14 amino acids. The V segment lost 4 bases and the J segment 4 bases; nucleotides outside the gene matches: 5. The germline V gene has CDR1 MGHRA and CDR2 YSYEKL. The CDR3 DNA sequence: TGCGCCAGCAGCCTCCTCAGGGGGCTAGAGACCCAGTACTTC. Translating it yields CASSLLRGLETQYF.

The rearrangement uses TRBV6-5 and TRBJ1-4; D is possibly TRBD1 (5 bases). V was cut by 2 bases and J by 7 bases, with 11 bases left in between. The CDR3 extends over 14 amino acids. Germline loops: CDR1 MNHEY, CDR2 SVGAGI. CDR3 sequence reads: CASSYLGEGEKLFF. Here the CDR3 DNA reads TGTGCCAGCAGTTACCTGGGGGAGGGTGAAAAACTGTTTTTT.

DNA of the CDR3: TGCAGCGTAGTGCGTCATAGCGGGATGAGGGTAAAGAATGAGCAGTTCTTC. Its protein is CSVVRHSGMRVKNEQFF. The J gene is TRBJ2-1, the V gene TRBV29-1, with 8 bases fitting TRBD2. Germline V gene lookup returns CDR1 SQVTM and CDR2 ANQGSEA. The J segment lost 7 bases and the V segment lost 6 bases, leaving 20 bases of the junction unmatched. This CDR3 comprises 17 residues.

This sequence joins TRBV10-3 and TRBJ2-5; tentatively, D is TRBD2 (6 bases). The CDR3 totals 13 residues. The germline V and J ends were trimmed by 7 bases and 2 bases, with 11 bases remaining between them. CDR1 is ENHRY, CDR2 SYGVKD, per germline. The chain's CDR3 is CAITSGEQETQYF. CDR3 sequence (DNA): TGTGCCATCACCTCGGGGGAACAAGAGACCCAGTACTTC.

This clone has only a few counts. J is TRBJ1-3 and V is TRBV28; D remains ambiguous. V shed 11 bases and J shed 0 bases, with 11 bases lying between them. Germline lookup yields CDR1 MDHEN and CDR2 SYDVKM. The CDR3 length is 13 residues. Here the CDR3 reads CAGARSSGNTIYF. CDR3 DNA sequence: TGTGCCGGCGCGCGTAGCTCTGGAAACACCATATATTTT.

The chain combines TRBV9 with TRBJ2-2; D is tentatively TRBD1 or TRBD2 (5 bases each). Germline-derived CDR1 and CDR2 are SGDLS and YYNGEE. Trimming took off 0 bases at V and 10 bases at J, with 19 bases between the two ends. This CDR3 has 16 amino acids. The DNA for the CDR3 is TGTGCCAGCAGCGTAGATATTCGGGGCGGTGGGGAGGAGCTGTTTTTT. Its protein is CASSVDIRGGGEELFF.

With respect to this clone: Within the sample, other DNA sequences also encode this same CDR3. This chain uses TRBV6-6 with TRBJ2-3; 8 bases align to TRBD2. V lost 2 bases and J lost 3; bases outside the gene matches: 4. CDR1 MNHNY and CDR2 SVGAGI come from the germline V gene (reference sequence). The CDR3 has 15 amino acids. CDR3 residues: CASSYDGTSTDTQYF. CDR3 in DNA: TGTGCCAGCAGTTACGACGGGACTAGTACAGATACGCAGTATTTT.

The CDR3 sequence: CASIGGGRGNIQYF. CDR3 nucleotides: TGTGCCAGCATCGGAGGGGGGCGCGGAAACATTCAGTACTTC. The rearrangement joins TRBV6-6 to TRBJ2-4, with D possibly being TRBD1 or TRBD2 (6 bases each). V lost 7 bases and J 6 bases, leaving 16 bases between the germline ends. Looked up from germline, CDR1 is MNHNY and CDR2 is SVGAGI (reference sequence). The CDR3 runs to 14 residues.

The chain's CDR3 is CASSLGGGNQPQHF. The CDR3, as DNA: TGTGCCAGCAGCTTAGGAGGGGGTAATCAGCCCCAGCATTTT. This chain uses TRBV11-2 with TRBJ1-5; tentative D call: TRBD1 (6 bases). The V end was cut by 1 base, the J end by 4 bases, with 8 bases between. CDR1 and CDR2 from the germline V gene are SGHAT and FQNNGV. The CDR3 extends over 14 amino acids.

This chain links TRBV5-1 with TRBJ2-1; TRBD2 agrees at 7 bases. Germline V gene lookup returns CDR1 SGHRS and CDR2 YFSETQ. V lost 4 bases, J lost 7 bases, and 17 bases stayed unmatched. The CDR3 loop spans 17 amino acids. In nucleotides, the CDR3 is TGCGCCAGCAGCCATACCTCGCGGGCGGGAGAGGGTAATGAGCAGTTCTTC. Its protein product is CASSHTSRAGEGNEQFF.

The chain combines TRBV7-2 with TRBJ1-2, with 9 bases matching TRBD1. Per the germline V gene, CDR1 is SGHTA and CDR2 is FQGNSA. Trimming cost V 4 bases and J 3 bases; bases outside gene matches: 9. This CDR3 has 16 residues. The CDR3 nucleotides read TGTGCCAGCAGCTCGGGACAGGGTATAGTTGACTATGGCTACACCTTC. Its translation: CASSSGQGIVDYGYTF.

The chain joins TRBV7-9 to TRBJ2-5; 7 bases are a match to TRBD2. CDR3 size: 15 residues. Germline V gene data show CDR1 as SEHNR and CDR2 as FQNEAQ (reference sequence). With V trimmed by 5 bases and J by 5 bases, 11 bases remained unmatched. The CDR3 DNA reads as TGTGCCAGCAGCCCTGGGGGGGAACCGGGGGAGACCCAGTACTTC. It yields the protein CASSPGGEPGETQYF.

The chain recombines TRBV7-2 with TRBJ2-5; no reliable D call. The length of the CDR3 is 15 residues. Trimming left V 3 bases short and J 5 bases short, with 16 bases between. Per the germline V gene, CDR1 is SGHTA and CDR2 is FQGNSA. CDR3 region: CASSLAGPPRETQYF. The CDR3 bases are TGTGCCAGCAGCTTGGCCGGACCGCCCCGTGAGACCCAGTACTTC. Supplemented by reference TRBV7-2 and TRBJ2-5, the full variable domain reads GAGVSQSPSNKVTEKGKDVELRCDPISGHTALYWYRQSLGQGLEFLIYFQGNSAPDKSGLPSDRFSAERTGGSVSTLTIQRTQQEDSAVYLCASSLAGPPRETQYFGPGTRLLVL.

The CDR3 protein is CASSHRQGRDEQFF. CDR3 nucleotides: TGCGCCAGCAGCCACAGACAGGGGAGAGATGAGCAGTTCTTC. This chain connects TRBV4-3 to TRBJ2-1; TRBD1 matches 8 bases. CDR1 and CDR2 from the germline V gene are LGHNA and YSLEER. V dropped 3 bases and J dropped 8; count of bases not matched to a gene: 6. The CDR3 length is 14 residues.